This entry lists 9 T cell receptor beta chains sequenced from one sample in a study of control samples from healthy donors and cancer patients. TCRdb's copy holds only in-frame clones and misses some; the assay was immunoSEQ multiplex PCR. Of 100,000 to 150,000 clones detected, approximately 89% appear once; the ten largest clones hold about 7.9%. The sample taken for sequencing was PBMCs. These receptors came from a man between 50 and 59 years old with head and neck cancer.

This rearrangement joins TRBV18 to TRBJ1-3; D gene unclear. This CDR3 has 14 amino acids. V was pared by 1 base and J by 1 base, with 5 bases between. Germline CDR1 reads KGHSH; CDR2 reads LQKENI. The CDR3 reads CASSPRDSGNTIYF. CDR3 DNA sequence: TGTGCCAGCTCACCACGGGATTCTGGAAACACCATATATTTT.

The chain couples TRBV13 to TRBJ2-7, with 8 positions matching TRBD1. Trimming removed 6 bases from V and 3 bases from J; junction bases left unmatched: 4. Germline CDR1 is PRHDT and CDR2 is FYEKMQ (reference sequence). The CDR3 is made up of 13 amino acids. CDR3 bases: TGTGCCAGCAGGACAGGGGAAAACTACGAGCAGTACTTC. This encodes CASRTGENYEQYF.

The chain carries TRBV6-4 and TRBJ2-7; D may be TRBD1 or TRBD2 (6 bases each). In germline, CDR1 is MRHNA, CDR2 SNTAGT. Trimming took off 5 bases at V and 4 bases at J, with 15 bases between the two ends. The CDR3 is 14 amino acids. This CDR3 is CASSWWGARYEQYF. The CDR3 bases are TGTGCCAGCAGTTGGTGGGGGGCAAGATACGAGCAGTACTTC.

This chain uses TRBV5-4 with TRBJ2-7; 7 bases map to TRBD1. There are 16 residues in the CDR3. Germline V gives CDR1 SGHNT, CDR2 YYREEE (reference sequence). V was pared by 0 bases and J by 0 bases, with 6 bases of the junction left unmatched. CDR3 DNA sequence: TGTGCCAGCAGCTTGGCCGGGGACAGCCCCTCCTACGAGCAGTACTTC. Residues: CASSLAGDSPSYEQYF. The entire variable domain, with the rest obtained from reference TRBV5-4 and TRBJ2-7, is as follows: ETGVTQSPTHLIKTRGQQVTLRCSSQSGHNTVSWYQQALGQGPQFIFQYYREEENGRGNFPPRFSGLQFPNYSSELNVNALELDDSALYLCASSLAGDSPSYEQYFGPGTRLTVT.

This clone was found a few times. V usage is TRBV2 and J usage is TRBJ2-3; 8 nucleotides align to TRBD1. Per germline, CDR1 SNHLY and CDR2 FYNNEI. Trimming removed 9 bases from V and 5 bases from J; junction bases left unmatched: 7. This CDR3 comprises 13 residues. DNA for the CDR3: TGTGCCAGTACCCAGGGGGCTGGAGATACGCAGTATTTT. It encodes CASTQGAGDTQYF.

CDR3 in DNA: TGTGCCACCCAGGGCCCAACAGGAAGCACAGATACGCAGTATTTT. Amino acid sequence: CATQGPTGSTDTQYF. The chain couples TRBV24-1 to TRBJ2-3, with D perhaps matching TRBD1 (5 bases). This CDR3 spans 15 amino acids. Germline-derived CDR1 and CDR2 are KGHDR and SFDVKD. V was trimmed by 9 bases and J by 0 bases, leaving 15 bases between them.

The J gene is TRBJ2-1, the V gene TRBV29-1; TRBD2 agrees at 7 bases. From germline, CDR1 is SQVTM and CDR2 ANQGSEA. The CDR3 covers 15 residues. V shed 3 bases and J 0 bases; nucleotides not matched to a gene: 5. The CDR3 nucleotides are TGCAGCGTTGAGAGCGGGAAGAGCTCCTACAATGAGCAGTTCTTC. It specifies CSVESGKSSYNEQFF.

The chain carries TRBV5-1 and TRBJ1-1; D is possibly TRBD1 (5 bases). Per germline, CDR1 SGHRS and CDR2 YFSETQ. Trimming stripped 0 bases from V and 1 base from J, with 13 bases between. This CDR3 has 16 residues. In DNA, the CDR3 is TGCGCCAGCAGCTTGGGGGGGAACGTTTGGAACACTGAAGCTTTCTTT. It codes for CASSLGGNVWNTEAFF.

The gene calls are TRBV19 and TRBJ1-2, with D unresolved. The V end was cut by 9 bases, the J end by 7 bases, with 21 bases between. The V gene's germline CDR1 is LNHDA and CDR2 SQIVND (reference sequence). The CDR3 loop spans 14 amino acids. CDR3 sequence: CARIDKGLTGGYTF. The CDR3, as DNA: TGTGCCAGGATTGACAAAGGGCTGACTGGTGGCTACACCTTC. Based on the CDR3 plus reference TRBV19 and TRBJ1-2, the full variable domain is DGGITQSPKYLFRKEGQNVTLSCEQNLNHDAMYWYRQDPGQGLRLIYYSQIVNDFQKGDIAEGYSVSREKKESFPLTVTSAQKNPTAFYLCARIDKGLTGGYTFGSGTRLTVV.